This TCR beta chain comes out of a study of T-cell memory formation after mild COVID-19. Study context: The study found TCR clusters largely donor specific.

Findings and limits, study-wide: Cross-reactive memory appears to have joined, as suggested by some responding clones showing up in pre-infection memory.

CDR3 length: 13 residues. Trimming pared 0 bases from V and 0 bases from J, leaving 3 bases between. CDR1 and CDR2 (germline): SQVTM, ANQGSEA. Barcoded TCR alpha and TCR beta cDNA libraries with UMIs came from 5'RACE using constant-segment primers. TCRdb recomputed calls from the 5' RACE reads with MiXCR, one row per CDR3 protein. The table records about 340,000 distinct CDR3 sequences, around a fifth of them present only once. This clonotype was observed a handful of times. Its target is unknown. This TCR derives from a man between 18 and 35 years old who had mild COVID-19 (a few samples of this study predate the infection). Cell type and time point are not known. The rearrangement links TRBV29-1 to TRBJ2-4; D is undetermined. Sequenced material: PBMCs or a T cell subset sorted from them (not recorded which). The DNA for the CDR3 is TGCAGCGTTGAAGACCTAGCCAAAAACATTCAGTACTTC. It is translated as CSVEDLAKNIQYF.